Listed here are 20 T cell receptor beta chains from one sample, sequenced in a study of blood T cell repertoires in COVID-19. The repertoire was sequenced with immunoSEQ multiplex PCR; TCRdb's copy has only in-frame clones and lacks some. The sample gives 300,000 to 350,000 clones, approximately 89% of which show up once; roughly 4% is in the top ten. The sequenced sample was peripheral blood. These receptors were collected from an older woman with COVID-19, enrolled during active disease.

The gene calls are TRBV21-1 and TRBJ1-1. TRBV21-1 is a pseudogene. The CDR3 has 15 amino acids. The CDR3 DNA reads as TGTGCCAGCAGCAAAGAAGTACCCCGGAGCACTGAAGCTTTCTTT. It is translated as CASSKEVPRSTEAFF.

This clone was counted once. The rearrangement joins TRBV5-1 to TRBJ2-5; the match to TRBD1 covers 7 bases. This CDR3 spans 16 amino acids. J was trimmed by 2 bases and V by 0 bases; bases with no gene match: 7. Germline V gene sequence: CDR1 SGHRS, CDR2 YFSETQ. CDR3 protein: CASSLGPSGQQETQYF. In DNA, the CDR3 is TGCGCCAGCAGCTTGGGTCCCTCGGGACAGCAAGAGACCCAGTACTTC. Full variable domain (remainder filled in from reference TRBV5-1 and TRBJ2-5): KAGVTQTPRYLIKTRGQQVTLSCSPISGHRSVSWYQQTPGQGLQFLFEYFSETQRNKGNFPGRFSGRQFSNSRSEMNVSTLELGDSALYLCASSLGPSGQQETQYFGPGTRLLVL.

The CDR3 protein is CASSERVYEQYF. The DNA for the CDR3 is TGTGCCAGCAGTGAGAGGGTCTACGAGCAGTACTTC. V gene TRBV6-1 combines with J gene TRBJ2-7; D perhaps matches TRBD2 (5 bases). CDR1 and CDR2 from the germline V gene are MNHNS and SASEGT. The germline V and J ends were trimmed by 3 bases and 3 bases, with 6 bases remaining between them. The CDR3 is 12 residues long.

The V and J genes are TRBV15 and TRBJ2-3; TRBD2 agrees at 8 bases. V lost 0 bases, J lost 4 bases, and 9 bases stayed unmatched. Germline CDR1 reads LNHNV; CDR2 reads YYDKDF (reference sequence). The CDR3 has 17 residues. The CDR3 region is CATSRDHGGVESDTQYF. The CDR3, as DNA: TGTGCCACCAGCAGAGATCACGGGGGGGTCGAATCAGATACGCAGTATTTT.

This chain joins TRBV12-3 or TRBV12-4 and TRBJ2-5; no definite D call. The CDR3 has 13 residues. The V gene lost 6 bases and the J gene lost 7 bases, with 15 bases spanning the gap. CDR3 bases: TGTGCCAGCAGGTCTCAGATTCTTGGGACCCAGTACTTC. Its protein product is CASRSQILGTQYF.

The CDR3 nucleotides read TGTGCCAGCAGCCGATCAGGGGGGTCCTCAAACTATGGCTACACCTTC. Residues: CASSRSGGSSNYGYTF. The chain employs TRBV7-9 and TRBJ1-2, with 7 bases aligning to TRBD1. The CDR3 is 16 amino acids. The germline V gene has CDR1 SEHNR and CDR2 FQNEAQ (reference sequence). V shed 5 bases and J 2 bases; nucleotides not matched to a gene: 11.

The rearrangement links TRBV6-5 to TRBJ1-1, with D possibly TRBD1 on 5 matching bases. Trimming took off 6 bases at V and 6 bases at J, with 17 bases between the two ends. CDR1 is MNHEY and CDR2 is SVGAGI in the germline V gene. This CDR3 spans 14 amino acids. CDR3 in amino acids: CASRQIQGGAEAFF. The CDR3 nucleotides are TGTGCCAGCAGACAGATCCAGGGAGGAGCTGAAGCTTTCTTT.

This chain joins TRBV10-1 and TRBJ2-2; a possible D gene is TRBD1 (6 bases). Germline CDR1 WNHNN, CDR2 SYGVQD (reference sequence). The CDR3 has 14 residues. V shed 4 bases and J shed 2 bases, with 8 bases lying between them. CDR3 bases: TGCGCCAGCAGTGTGGGACAAAACACCGGGGAGCTGTTTTTT. Translated: CASSVGQNTGELFF.

This chain connects TRBV10-3 to TRBJ1-5; a weak D match, TRBD1 (6 bases). The CDR3 loop spans 15 amino acids. V lost 0 bases, J lost 2 bases, and 8 bases lay in between. Germline V gene sequence: CDR1 ENHRY, CDR2 SYGVKD. CDR3 amino acids: CAISESAGGNQPQHF. CDR3 DNA: TGTGCCATCAGTGAGTCGGCAGGGGGCAATCAGCCCCAGCATTTT.

The chain joins TRBV24-1 to TRBJ1-5; the D is unclear. There are 12 residues in the CDR3. Trimming left V 5 bases short and J 4 bases short, with 5 bases between. Germline CDR1 and CDR2: KGHDR and SFDVKD. The CDR3, as DNA: TGTGCCACCAGTGCCCCGAATCAGCCCCAGCATTTT. It yields the protein CATSAPNQPQHF.

The chain is built from TRBV6-6 and TRBJ1-4; D remains ambiguous. From germline, CDR1 is MNHNY and CDR2 SVGAGI (reference sequence). The V end lost 6 bases, the J end lost 6 bases, and 11 bases lay between the germline ends. The CDR3 extends over 13 amino acids. The CDR3 bases are TGTGCCAGCAGCCGCCACCGGGATGAAAAACTGTTTTTT. Its translation is CASSRHRDEKLFF.

This clone was seen just once. The chain carries TRBV4-2 and TRBJ2-5; no reliable D call. Germline V gives CDR1 LGHNA, CDR2 YNFKEQ. Trimming shortened V by 2 bases and J by 1 base, and 8 bases separated the two germline ends. The CDR3 extends over 14 amino acids. CDR3 amino acids: CASSQQAIQETQYF. As DNA, the CDR3 is TGTGCCAGCAGCCAACAGGCAATCCAAGAGACCCAGTACTTC.

V is TRBV10-3 and J is TRBJ2-1; 9 nucleotides line up with TRBD1. Germline CDR1 and CDR2: ENHRY and SYGVKD. The CDR3 runs to 20 residues. J lost 0 bases, V lost 6 bases, and 18 bases had no gene match. The CDR3 DNA reads TGTGCCATCAGGAGTGGGACCGGGACAGGGCGAAACCTCTCCTACAATGAGCAGTTCTTC. Its translation: CAIRSGTGTGRNLSYNEQFF.

The genes are TRBV11-2 and TRBJ2-3; a weak D match, TRBD1 (5 bases). Trimming removed 4 bases at V and 6 bases at J, with 11 bases between. The CDR3 contains 13 residues. Germline V gives CDR1 SGHAT, CDR2 FQNNGV. CDR3 region: CASSWGQGDTQYF. CDR3 DNA: TGTGCCAGCAGCTGGGGTCAGGGTGATACGCAGTATTTT.

V and J are TRBV18 and TRBJ1-3; TRBD1 is a possible D gene (6 bases). Germline-derived CDR1 and CDR2 are KGHSH and LQKENI. Trimming removed 5 bases at V and 5 bases at J, with 7 bases between. The CDR3 totals 12 residues. The CDR3 is CASSGQRNTIYF. As DNA, the CDR3 is TGTGCCAGCTCAGGACAGAGAAACACCATATATTTT.

CDR3: CASSYINSLVDEQYF. The CDR3 DNA is TGTGCCAGCAGTTACATAAATTCCCTAGTGGACGAGCAGTACTTC. V usage is TRBV6-6 and J usage is TRBJ2-7; D not resolved. In germline, CDR1 is MNHNY, CDR2 SVGAGI (reference sequence). V lost 2 bases to trimming and J lost 5 bases, with 16 bases between them. The CDR3 has 15 residues.

The chain couples TRBV28 to TRBJ1-1; D is undetermined. Per the germline V gene, CDR1 is MDHEN and CDR2 is SYDVKM. This CDR3 spans 12 amino acids. The V end was cut by 2 bases, the J end by 5 bases, with 6 bases between. The CDR3, as DNA: TGTGCCAGCAGTTTAGTAATGACTGAAGCTTTCTTT. Translation gives CASSLVMTEAFF.

The V call is TRBV11-3, the J call TRBJ2-1; maybe TRBD1 (5 bases). CDR3 length equals 16 residues. The V gene lost 5 bases and the J gene lost 5 bases, with 19 bases spanning the gap. The V gene's germline CDR1 is SGHNT and CDR2 YENEEA. The CDR3 is CASSLLGVILNNEQFF. For the CDR3, the DNA is TGTGCCAGCAGCCTCTTAGGGGTTATTCTTAACAATGAGCAGTTCTTC.

The V call is TRBV5-1, the J call TRBJ2-1; 15 nucleotides match TRBD2. The CDR3 is made up of 14 amino acids. Germline CDR1 reads SGHRS; CDR2 reads YFSETQ. V gave up 4 bases and J gave up 14 bases; unmatched junction bases: 7. The CDR3 protein is CASSPGTSGGPKFF. CDR3 nucleotides: TGCGCCAGCAGCCCCGGGACTAGCGGGGGGCCTAAGTTCTTC.

The J gene is TRBJ2-1, the V gene TRBV5-1, with 9 bases that match TRBD2. CDR3 length equals 17 residues. The V segment lost 0 bases and the J segment 0 bases; nucleotides outside the gene matches: 4. Germline CDR1 is SGHRS and CDR2 is YFSETQ. CDR3 sequence (DNA): TGCGCCAGCAGCTTGGTTAGCGGGGGCCGCTCCTACAATGAGCAGTTCTTC. This encodes CASSLVSGGRSYNEQFF.